In its sample, the clone carrying this T cell receptor (beta chain) was seen a few times. This specimen belongs to a study of cytomegalovirus exposure and HLA in healthy donors. The junction had 10 bases not matched to a gene; V was cut back by 2 bases and J by 15 bases. CDR1 SGHTA and CDR2 FQGNSA come from the germline V gene. The CDR3 length is 15 residues. PCR involved 60 Vbeta and 13 Jbeta primers. Method: immunoSEQ multiplex PCR; TCRdb's copy keeps in-frame clones and lacks some. The sample lists around 190,000 clones, about 84% seen once, with roughly 15% in the top ten. The TCR originated in a woman aged 25 to 45 in good health and CMV-seropositive. Sequencing was done on a sample of PBMCs. The V call is TRBV7-2, the J call TRBJ2-1, with 13 bases identical to TRBD2. The CDR3: CASSLPGLAGYRRFF. The CDR3 bases are TGTGCCAGCAGCTTACCGGGACTAGCGGGGTACCGGCGGTTCTTC.